The 7 T cell receptor beta chains presented below share a single source sample, sequenced in a study of response to subunit inactivated influenza vaccine. Via MiXCR, TCRdb re-called the RT-PCR reads, giving one row per CDR3 protein. The sample has about 520,000 distinct CDR3 sequences, approximately 7.2% seen once. Sequenced material: PBMCs from blood, taken less than 30 months after vaccination. Every receptor here comes from a man aged 45-69 years who received an inactivated influenza vaccine.

This clonotype was picked up a small number of times. The V gene is TRBV24-1, the J gene TRBJ1-5; the D gene is possibly TRBD1 (6 bases). The CDR3 spans 14 residues. Germline CDR1 and CDR2: KGHDR and SFDVKD. V lost 3 bases and J lost 6, with 11 bases in between. Here the CDR3 reads CATSDPKGGQPQHF. Written as DNA, the CDR3 is TGTGCCACCAGTGATCCTAAAGGGGGTCAGCCCCAGCATTTT.

The chain joins TRBV9 to TRBJ2-5; 7 bases line up with TRBD2. J gave up 5 bases and V 4 bases, and 11 bases lay outside the gene matches. Looked up from germline, CDR1 is SGDLS and CDR2 is YYNGEE. The CDR3 sequence is 15 residues long. The CDR3 nucleotides are TGTGCCAGCAGCCCCGGCGGGGGAACCCGGGAGACCCAGTACTTC. It codes for CASSPGGGTRETQYF.

The genes are TRBV9 and TRBJ2-5, with D possibly matching TRBD2 (6 bases). Germline CDR1 reads SGDLS; CDR2 reads YYNGEE. Between the trimmed V and J ends, which lost 0 bases and 5 bases, there was a span of 11 bases. The CDR3 contains 14 residues. CDR3 sequence (DNA): TGTGCCAGCAGCGTAGCGGGAGTGTCGGAGACCCAGTACTTC. This codes for CASSVAGVSETQYF.

This clonotype has only a few counts. This chain links TRBV11-2 with TRBJ2-3; possible D gene TRBD2, 5 bases. Germline lookup yields CDR1 SGHAT and CDR2 FQNNGV. CDR3 size: 13 residues. V shed 2 bases and J shed 13 bases, with 16 bases lying between them. This CDR3 is CASSLSLGEVEYF. The DNA of the CDR3 is TGTGCCAGCAGCTTAAGCCTGGGAGAGGTTGAGTATTTT.

This clonotype turned up a few times. The J gene is TRBJ1-2, the V gene TRBV6-5, with D hard to call. V shed 0 bases and J shed 8 bases, with 10 bases lying between them. The CDR3 length is 13 residues. Germline CDR1 is MNHEY and CDR2 is SVGAGI. CDR3 in DNA: TGTGCCAGCAGTTACTCGGCAGGCTACGGCTACACCTTC. Its translation is CASSYSAGYGYTF.

This clonotype has at least ten counts. V and J are TRBV20-1 and TRBJ2-7; D uncertain. Germline assignment: CDR1 DFQATT and CDR2 SNEGSKA (reference sequence). The CDR3 sequence is 12 residues long. Trimming shortened V by 0 bases and J by 4 bases, and 7 bases separated the two germline ends. CDR3: CSARDLEYEQYF. CDR3 in DNA: TGCAGTGCTAGAGATCTGGAGTACGAGCAGTACTTC.

V usage is TRBV5-1 and J usage is TRBJ1-2; perhaps TRBD1 as D (6 bases). The ends were cut back, 4 bases at V and 7 bases at J, with 20 bases in the middle. This CDR3 has 15 amino acids. Germline-derived CDR1 and CDR2 are SGHRS and YFSETQ. CDR3 coding DNA: TGCGCCAGCAGCCCCACGGACGGGGCAGGGGCTGGCTACACCTTC. It translates to CASSPTDGAGAGYTF. Looking up the rest from reference TRBV5-1 and TRBJ1-2 gives the full variable domain: KAGVTQTPRYLIKTRGQQVTLSCSPISGHRSVSWYQQTPGQGLQFLFEYFSETQRNKGNFPGRFSGRQFSNSRSEMNVSTLELGDSALYLCASSPTDGAGAGYTFGSGTRLTVV.